The next 10 T cell receptor beta chains were all read from a single sample in a study of T cells after yellow fever vaccination. TCRdb passed the 5' RACE reads through MiXCR, listing each CDR3 protein once. The table lists about 240,000 distinct CDR3 sequences, around 7% of them singletons, with roughly 0.9% in the top ten. The sequences come from CD4+ T cells sorted from PBMCs, collected 15 days after the yellow fever booster vaccination. All receptors come from a man younger than 40 who received the YFV17D yellow fever vaccine.

This clonotype was picked up many times. This sequence joins TRBV20-1 and TRBJ2-7; D ambiguous. V shed 3 bases and J shed 6 bases, with 15 bases lying between them. The CDR3 loop spans 13 amino acids. CDR1 and CDR2 from the germline V gene are DFQATT and SNEGSKA (reference sequence). The CDR3: CSARAPSLGEQYF. Here the CDR3 DNA reads TGCAGTGCTAGGGCACCCTCCTTAGGCGAGCAGTACTTC.

This clonotype was counted many times. The chain links TRBV28 to TRBJ2-1; D is undetermined. The V and J ends lost 6 bases and 3 bases respectively, with 6 bases between them. CDR3 length equals 12 residues. Germline CDR1 and CDR2: MDHEN and SYDVKM. CDR3 amino acids: CASSQNYNEQFF. The CDR3 coding sequence is TGTGCCAGCAGCCAAAACTACAATGAGCAGTTCTTC.

This clonotype was observed a few times. The J gene is TRBJ1-4, the V gene TRBV6-1, with D hard to call. The V and J ends lost 5 bases and 2 bases respectively, with 9 bases between them. CDR3 length: 14 residues. Germline values: CDR1 MNHNS, CDR2 SASEGT. CDR3 in amino acids: CASSRGTTNEKLFF. The CDR3 DNA is TGTGCCAGCAGTCGAGGAACCACTAATGAAAAACTGTTTTTT.

This clonotype was counted a few times. V gene TRBV3-1 combines with J gene TRBJ2-4; D might be TRBD1 (5 bases). The V and J ends lost 4 bases and 0 bases respectively, with 16 bases between them. The CDR3 consists of 17 residues. From germline, CDR1 is LGHDT and CDR2 YNNKEL (reference sequence). For the CDR3, the DNA is TGTGCCAGCAGCCTCCAACGACAGAAGCTAGCCAAAAACATTCAGTACTTC. Protein sequence: CASSLQRQKLAKNIQYF.

V is TRBV10-3 and J is TRBJ2-5; 15 bases align to TRBD2. The length of the CDR3 is 17 residues. V lost 4 bases, J lost 7 bases, and 10 bases stayed unmatched. Germline CDR1 ENHRY, CDR2 SYGVKD. For the CDR3, the DNA is TGTGCCATCAGTGGGACTAGCGGGAGGGCCTTCCTTGGGACCCAGTACTTC. It yields the protein CAISGTSGRAFLGTQYF.

This clonotype occurred many times. V gene TRBV7-2 combines with J gene TRBJ1-4; tentative D call: TRBD1 (6 bases). The CDR3 runs to 18 residues. From germline, CDR1 is SGHTA and CDR2 FQGNSA. V was shortened by 0 bases and J by 2 bases, with 16 bases between the two germline ends. The CDR3 reads CASSLAILTGLTNEKLFF. In nucleotides, the CDR3 is TGTGCCAGCAGCTTAGCCATACTCACAGGGCTCACTAATGAAAAACTGTTTTTT.

The J gene is TRBJ2-7, the V gene TRBV20-1, with 10 bases lining up with TRBD2. V lost 0 bases to trimming and J lost 3 bases; unmatched junction nucleotides: 8. Germline CDR1 is DFQATT and CDR2 is SNEGSKA (reference sequence). The length of the CDR3 is 16 residues. Written as DNA, the CDR3 is TGCAGTGCTAGAGATGATCTGCGACTAGCGGGCTACGAGCAGTACTTC. Protein: CSARDDLRLAGYEQYF.

The chain recombines TRBV5-4 with TRBJ2-5, with a possible D match to TRBD1 (6 bases). The CDR3 has 15 residues. Trimming left V 1 base short and J 3 bases short, with 13 bases between. From germline, CDR1 is SGHNT and CDR2 YYREEE (reference sequence). CDR3 amino acids: CASSLSGTTKETQYF. Written as DNA, the CDR3 is TGTGCCAGCAGCTTGTCAGGGACAACGAAAGAGACCCAGTACTTC.

The V gene is TRBV29-1, the J gene TRBJ2-5; D gene unclear. This CDR3 region has 11 residues. Germline loops: CDR1 SQVTM, CDR2 ANQGSEA. V dropped 8 bases and J dropped 0 bases, with 7 bases sitting between them. The CDR3 sequence is CSLRYQETQYF. The CDR3 nucleotides read TGCAGCCTCAGGTACCAAGAGACCCAGTACTTC. Variable domain in full (rest from reference TRBV29-1 and TRBJ2-5): SAVISQKPSRDICQRGTSLTIQCQVDSQVTMMFWYRQQPGQSLTLIATANQGSEATYESGFVIDKFPISRPNLTFSTLTVSNMSPEDSSIYLCSLRYQETQYFGPGTRLLVL.

This clonotype showed up many times. The chain combines TRBV10-3 with TRBJ2-5, with TRBD2 matching 14 bases. CDR3 length: 18 residues. CDR1 ENHRY and CDR2 SYGVKD come from the germline V gene. V gave up 11 bases and J gave up 5 bases; unmatched junction bases: 19. The CDR3 region is CAQDKCGLAGGPWETQYF. DNA of the CDR3: TGTGCCCAAGACAAATGCGGACTAGCGGGAGGCCCCTGGGAGACCCAGTACTTC.